A single sample is the source of the 21 T cell receptor beta chains below, sequenced in a study of human T cells and chemical hapten exposure. Each CDR3 protein is one row after TCRdb ran MiXCR on the RACE reads. The sample comprises just over 350,000 distinct CDR3 sequences, about 6% of which are singletons, and under 7% rests with the top ten. Time point: patch test 2, 6 weeks after DPC sensitization. Treatment denoted: therapeutic diphenylcyclopropenone sensitization with weekly scalp DPC. Material: whole blood, obtained in connection with sensitization to the hapten diphenylcyclopropenone (DPC). The receptors were sampled from a woman aged 18-29 years with alopecia areata. Some clones in this sample may be carry-over from other donors' samples.

This clonotype was counted only a few times. The chain uses TRBV5-4 and TRBJ1-4; a possible D gene is TRBD1 (6 bases). V lost 0 bases and J 5 bases, leaving 11 bases between the germline ends. The CDR3 is made up of 15 amino acids. Germline lookup yields CDR1 SGHNT and CDR2 YYREEE (reference sequence). The DNA for the CDR3 is TGTGCCAGCAGCTTGGATACAGGGAGAAATGAAAAACTGTTTTTT. Its translation is CASSLDTGRNEKLFF.

The V gene is TRBV20-1, the J gene TRBJ1-1; possibly TRBD1 for D (6 bases). The V end lost 5 bases, the J end lost 1 base, and 11 bases lay between the germline ends. The germline CDR1 and CDR2 sequences are DFQATT and SNEGSKA (reference sequence). This CDR3 has 13 amino acids. CDR3 sequence reads: CSAHTGPNTEAFF. DNA for the CDR3: TGCAGTGCTCACACAGGGCCGAACACTGAAGCTTTCTTT.

The rearrangement links TRBV7-3 to TRBJ2-2; 13 nucleotides match TRBD2. The germline gives CDR1 SGHTA, CDR2 FQGTGA. The trim removed 5 bases at V and 0 bases at J, leaving 3 bases unmatched. This CDR3 is built from 17 residues. CDR3 residues: CASSPGLAGSNTGELFF. CDR3 nucleotides: TGTGCCAGCAGCCCGGGACTAGCGGGGTCGAACACCGGGGAGCTGTTTTTT.

The V call is TRBV4-2, the J call TRBJ2-7; 9 bases agree with TRBD2. The CDR3 has 18 amino acids. Trimming took 1 base from V and 4 from J; bases not matched to a gene: 14. The germline gives CDR1 LGHNA, CDR2 YNFKEQ. CDR3: CASSQGYETSGLIYEQYF. CDR3 nucleotide sequence: TGTGCCAGCAGCCAAGGCTACGAGACTAGCGGATTAATTTACGAGCAGTACTTC.

The V gene is TRBV5-1, the J gene TRBJ2-5; possibly TRBD1 for D (6 bases). V lost 0 bases and J 2 bases, leaving 11 bases between the germline ends. The CDR3 covers 15 residues. Germline CDR1 reads SGHRS; CDR2 reads YFSETQ. The CDR3 reads CASSLVQGRQETQYF. The CDR3 bases are TGCGCCAGCAGCTTGGTACAGGGACGGCAAGAGACCCAGTACTTC.

This clonotype was detected only a few times. The chain couples TRBV7-9 to TRBJ2-2, with TRBD1 matching 8 bases. This CDR3 spans 16 amino acids. V gave up 5 bases and J gave up 4 bases; unmatched junction bases: 9. The germline V gene has CDR1 SEHNR and CDR2 FQNEAQ (reference sequence). The CDR3 bases are TGTGCCAGCAGCCTGCGACAGGGGACCAGCACCGGGGAGCTGTTTTTT. Translated, it gives CASSLRQGTSTGELFF.

This clonotype was seen more than once but under ten times. The V gene is TRBV6-5, the J gene TRBJ2-6; D possibly corresponds to TRBD2 (5 bases). V was cut by 0 bases and J by 4 bases, with 13 bases left in between. Germline CDR1 MNHEY, CDR2 SVGAGI. The CDR3 is 17 amino acids. In DNA form, the CDR3 reads TGTGCCAGCAGTTACTCGTATGAGGGAAGAGGGGCCAACGTCCTGACTTTC. Its protein product is CASSYSYEGRGANVLTF.

This clonotype has only a few counts. The chain couples TRBV4-3 to TRBJ1-5, with D unclear. CDR1 and CDR2 (germline): LGHNA, YSLEER. V lost 1 base and J 9 bases, leaving 13 bases between the germline ends. This CDR3 is 14 amino acids long. The CDR3 is CASSQGSRLAPQHF. The CDR3 DNA sequence: TGCGCCAGCAGCCAAGGTTCGCGGCTTGCGCCCCAGCATTTT.

This chain joins TRBV20-1 and TRBJ2-7; weak D call: TRBD1 (6 bases). The CDR3 consists of 13 residues. V dropped 3 bases and J dropped 4 bases, with 13 bases sitting between them. Germline CDR1 is DFQATT and CDR2 is SNEGSKA (reference sequence). CDR3 in amino acids: CSARTGRWYEQYF. The CDR3 DNA reads as TGCAGTGCTAGGACAGGACGCTGGTACGAGCAGTACTTC.

This clonotype appeared many times. CDR3: CASSYFSPVSYEQYF. The CDR3 nucleotides are TGTGCCAGCAGTTACTTCTCACCTGTCTCCTACGAGCAGTACTTC. The chain combines TRBV6-2 or TRBV6-3 with TRBJ2-7; no reliable D call. This CDR3 is built from 15 residues. Germline V gene sequence: CDR1 MNHEY, CDR2 SVGEGT. Trimming cost V 1 base and J 0 bases, with 10 bases left between them.

This clonotype has a count of ten or more. The chain links TRBV23-1 to TRBJ1-5, with TRBD1 identical over 10 bases. TRBV23-1 falls under the ORF class, with uncertain function. Trimming cost V 4 bases and J 0 bases; bases outside gene matches: 15. The CDR3 is made up of 20 amino acids. The CDR3 nucleotides are TGCGCCAGCAGTCCCAACCCCACCGGGACAGGGGCATATAGCAATCAGCCCCAGCATTTT. Translated: CASSPNPTGTGAYSNQPQHF.

This clonotype was recorded at least ten times. The chain has TRBV27 and TRBJ2-2; 9 bases agree with TRBD1. The V gene end was trimmed by 3 bases and the J gene end by 0 bases; junction bases not matched to a gene: 5. The CDR3 loop spans 17 amino acids. Germline-derived CDR1 and CDR2 are MNHEY and SMNVEV (reference sequence). The CDR3 is CASSFGTGMPNTGELFF. The DNA for the CDR3 is TGTGCCAGCAGTTTTGGGACAGGGATGCCGAACACCGGGGAGCTGTTTTTT.

This clonotype was picked up many times. This chain links TRBV6-1 with TRBJ1-4; D is perhaps TRBD1 (5 bases). V was trimmed by 1 base and J by 7 bases, leaving 10 bases between them. CDR3 size: 14 residues. CDR1 is MNHNS and CDR2 is SASEGT in the germline V gene. In DNA form, the CDR3 reads TGTGCCAGCAGTGAAGGAGGGGCAGGTGAAAAACTGTTTTTT. This sequence encodes CASSEGGAGEKLFF.

This clonotype was found many times. V gene TRBV20-1 combines with J gene TRBJ1-5, with D maybe TRBD1 (6 bases). Germline assignment: CDR1 DFQATT and CDR2 SNEGSKA (reference sequence). The CDR3 is made up of 13 amino acids. The ends were cut back, 3 bases at V and 7 bases at J, with 13 bases in the middle. CDR3 DNA: TGCAGTGCTAGTCCGGGGGCGCGGCAGCCCCAGCATTTT. Its protein product is CSASPGARQPQHF.

The rearrangement joins TRBV27 to TRBJ2-7; no firm D call. V lost 5 bases and J 6 bases, leaving 20 bases between the germline ends. CDR3 length equals 15 residues. From germline, CDR1 is MNHEY and CDR2 SMNVEV (reference sequence). The CDR3 reads CASSPQRLAPLEQYF. The CDR3 region has the DNA TGTGCCAGCAGTCCGCAACGGTTGGCCCCACTCGAGCAGTACTTC.

The V call is TRBV6-1, the J call TRBJ2-2, with D perhaps TRBD2 (5 bases). Looked up from germline, CDR1 is MNHNS and CDR2 is SASEGT. V dropped 3 bases and J dropped 5 bases, with 7 bases sitting between them. The CDR3 runs 13 residues. The CDR3 reads CASSDGETGELFF. The CDR3 DNA follows: TGTGCCAGCAGTGATGGGGAGACCGGGGAGCTGTTTTTT.

V and J are TRBV4-3 and TRBJ2-7, with TRBD2 identical over 8 bases. CDR3 length: 17 amino acids. The V segment lost 1 base and the J segment 3 bases; nucleotides outside the gene matches: 11. Germline CDR1 LGHNA, CDR2 YSLEER. The CDR3 region is CASSQGLGRGALYEQYF. As DNA, the CDR3 is TGCGCCAGCAGCCAAGGGTTGGGGCGGGGGGCTCTCTACGAGCAGTACTTC.

This clonotype was observed at least ten times. The chain couples TRBV20-1 to TRBJ1-5; D possibly corresponds to TRBD1 (5 bases). Trimming stripped 6 bases from V and 7 bases from J, with 16 bases between. Germline loops: CDR1 DFQATT, CDR2 SNEGSKA (reference sequence). The CDR3 loop spans 13 amino acids. CDR3 in DNA: TGCAGTGCGAATCAGGGCTCGGGGCAGCCCCAGCATTTT. Translation: CSANQGSGQPQHF.

V gene TRBV3-1 combines with J gene TRBJ2-7; D not resolved. CDR1 and CDR2 from the germline V gene are LGHDT and YNNKEL (reference sequence). V gave up 1 base and J gave up 6 bases, with 10 bases separating them. The CDR3 consists of 13 residues. The CDR3 protein is CASSQAPDGEQYF. CDR3 nucleotides: TGTGCCAGCAGCCAAGCCCCTGACGGCGAGCAGTACTTC.

This clonotype has ten or more counts. The chain carries TRBV6-5 and TRBJ1-6; D unresolved. Germline CDR1 is MNHEY and CDR2 is SVGAGI. The CDR3 contains 15 residues. V gave up 6 bases and J gave up 4 bases, with 13 bases separating them. The CDR3 here is CASSSLESYNSPLHF. DNA for the CDR3: TGTGCCAGCAGCTCTTTGGAGTCTTATAATTCACCCCTCCACTTT.

There are a few counts of this clonotype. The V gene is TRBV6-6, the J gene TRBJ1-3, with a weak D call TRBD1 (5 bases). The V gene lost 0 bases and the J gene lost 2 bases, with 8 bases spanning the gap. The CDR3 is 15 amino acids. Per germline, CDR1 MNHNY and CDR2 SVGAGI (reference sequence). Written as DNA, the CDR3 is TGTGCCAGCAGTTACTCAGGGGAGCCTGGAAACACCATATATTTT. It yields the protein CASSYSGEPGNTIYF.